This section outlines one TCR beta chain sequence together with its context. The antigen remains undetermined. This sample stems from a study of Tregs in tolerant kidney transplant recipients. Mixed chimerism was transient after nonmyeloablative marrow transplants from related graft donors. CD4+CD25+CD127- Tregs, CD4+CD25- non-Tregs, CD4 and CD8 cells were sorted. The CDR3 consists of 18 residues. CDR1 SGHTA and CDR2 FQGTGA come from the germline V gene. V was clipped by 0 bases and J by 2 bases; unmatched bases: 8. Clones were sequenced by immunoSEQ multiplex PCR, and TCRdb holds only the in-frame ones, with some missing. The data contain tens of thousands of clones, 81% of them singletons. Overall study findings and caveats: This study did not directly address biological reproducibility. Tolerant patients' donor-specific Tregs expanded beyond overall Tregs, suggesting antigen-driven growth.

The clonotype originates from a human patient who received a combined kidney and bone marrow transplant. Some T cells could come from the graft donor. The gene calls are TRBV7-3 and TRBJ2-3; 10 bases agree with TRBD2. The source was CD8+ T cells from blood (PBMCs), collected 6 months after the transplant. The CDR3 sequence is CASSLTLASGSNTDTQYF. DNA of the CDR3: TGTGCCAGCAGCTTAACCCTAGCTAGCGGGAGCAACACAGATACGCAGTATTTT.